This T cell receptor (beta chain) was recorded in a study of T cells after posttransplantation cyclophosphamide. Sequencing was performed with immunoSEQ multiplex PCR; in TCRdb, only in-frame clones are kept and a portion is missing. This repertoire holds fewer than 13,000 clones, and none appear only once. The CDR3 runs 14 residues. Trimming at V came to 4 bases and at J to 7 bases, leaving 2 bases not matched to a gene. Germline CDR1 reads SGHRS; CDR2 reads YFSETQ. This clone was counted ten times or more. Cyclophosphamide on days +3 and +4 followed busulfan-fludarabine conditioning and a marrow graft.

The chain is built from TRBV5-1 and TRBJ2-1; 13 bases match TRBD2. The sample consisted of PBMCs, taken after allogeneic stem cell transplant with posttransplant cyclophosphamide. This receptor was taken from a female patient aged 35 to 55 who received an allogeneic stem cell transplant from a related donor, was CMV-positive, and had no GVHD. Some T cells may have originated in the graft donor. The CDR3 DNA reads as TGCGCCAGCAGCCGGACTAGCGGGAGTAATGAGCAGTTCTTC. This sequence encodes CASSRTSGSNEQFF.